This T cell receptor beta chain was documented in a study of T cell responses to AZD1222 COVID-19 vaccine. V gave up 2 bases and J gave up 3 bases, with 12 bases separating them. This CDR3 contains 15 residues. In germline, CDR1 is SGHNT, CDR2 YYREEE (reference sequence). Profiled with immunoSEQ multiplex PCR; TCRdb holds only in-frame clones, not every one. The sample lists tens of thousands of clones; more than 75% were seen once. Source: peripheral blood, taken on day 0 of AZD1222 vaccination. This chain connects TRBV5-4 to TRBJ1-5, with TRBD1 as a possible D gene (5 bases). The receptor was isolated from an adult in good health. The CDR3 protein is CASSLTGQPNQPQHF. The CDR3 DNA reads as TGTGCCAGCAGCTTAACAGGACAACCCAATCAGCCCCAGCATTTT.